This T cell receptor (beta chain) was found in a study of blood T cell repertoires in COVID-19. Overall study: Collection of acute and convalescent COVID-19 samples took place in the United States, Italy and Spain. T cells, B-cell-depleted T cells, or PBMCs supplied cDNA or gDNA.

Assay: immunoSEQ multiplex PCR; the TCRdb copy retains only in-frame clones and omits some. Of a few hundred thousand clones listed, 85% to 90% were seen once; the top ten hold 1.1%. V shed 5 bases and J shed 4 bases, with 21 bases lying between them. CDR1 and CDR2 from the germline V gene are MDHEN and SYDVKM. The CDR3 runs to 18 residues. Self-reported history from a screening survey and questionnaire set each donor's cohort. This clonotype was sampled from a man younger than 45 who had recovered from COVID-19. This chain links TRBV28 with TRBJ2-6; D might be TRBD1 (7 bases). The sample consisted of PBMCs or T cells enriched from blood (not recorded which). CDR3 bases: TGTGCCAGCAGTCGGGGGCCCAAAACAGGGGTCGGGGCCAACGTCCTGACTTTC. Its protein is CASSRGPKTGVGANVLTF.